Below, 2 T cell receptor beta chains from the same sample are listed, as sequenced in a study of blood T cell repertoires in COVID-19. TCRdb's table, derived via immunoSEQ multiplex PCR, lists solely in-frame clones and lacks some. The sample includes more than 100,000 clones, approximately 90% of them seen just once. Source material: peripheral blood. These receptors were taken from a man between 45 and 60 years old with active or convalescent COVID-19.

The rearrangement joins TRBV4-3 to TRBJ2-7; TRBD2 agrees at 10 bases. J lost 3 bases, V lost 0 bases, and 11 bases had no gene match. CDR1 is LGHNA and CDR2 is YSLEER in the germline V gene. The CDR3 spans 18 residues. CDR3 in DNA: TGCGCCAGCAGCCAAGATCGACAAGCGGGGGGGCTGGGCTACGAGCAGTACTTC. Its translation is CASSQDRQAGGLGYEQYF.

The J gene is TRBJ2-2, the V gene TRBV30; the D is unclear. The V end lost 3 bases, the J end lost 3 bases, and 2 bases lay between the germline ends. Germline CDR1 GTSNPN, CDR2 SVGIG (reference sequence). The CDR3 is 11 amino acids. The CDR3 loop reads CAWSDTGELFF. CDR3 nucleotide sequence: TGTGCCTGGAGCGACACCGGGGAGCTGTTTTTT.